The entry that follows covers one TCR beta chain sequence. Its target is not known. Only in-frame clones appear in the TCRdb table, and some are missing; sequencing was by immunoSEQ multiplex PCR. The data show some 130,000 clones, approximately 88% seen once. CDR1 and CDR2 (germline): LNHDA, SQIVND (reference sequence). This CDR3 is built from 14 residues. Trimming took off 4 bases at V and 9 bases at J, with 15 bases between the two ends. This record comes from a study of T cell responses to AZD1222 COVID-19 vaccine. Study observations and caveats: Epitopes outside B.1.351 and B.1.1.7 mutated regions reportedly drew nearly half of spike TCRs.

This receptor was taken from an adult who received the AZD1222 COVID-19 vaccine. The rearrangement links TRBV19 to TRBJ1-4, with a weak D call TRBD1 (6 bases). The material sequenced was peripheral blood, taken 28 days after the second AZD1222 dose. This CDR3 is CASSTTRGGKKLFF. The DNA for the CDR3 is TGTGCCAGTAGTACAACCAGGGGAGGTAAAAAACTGTTTTTT.